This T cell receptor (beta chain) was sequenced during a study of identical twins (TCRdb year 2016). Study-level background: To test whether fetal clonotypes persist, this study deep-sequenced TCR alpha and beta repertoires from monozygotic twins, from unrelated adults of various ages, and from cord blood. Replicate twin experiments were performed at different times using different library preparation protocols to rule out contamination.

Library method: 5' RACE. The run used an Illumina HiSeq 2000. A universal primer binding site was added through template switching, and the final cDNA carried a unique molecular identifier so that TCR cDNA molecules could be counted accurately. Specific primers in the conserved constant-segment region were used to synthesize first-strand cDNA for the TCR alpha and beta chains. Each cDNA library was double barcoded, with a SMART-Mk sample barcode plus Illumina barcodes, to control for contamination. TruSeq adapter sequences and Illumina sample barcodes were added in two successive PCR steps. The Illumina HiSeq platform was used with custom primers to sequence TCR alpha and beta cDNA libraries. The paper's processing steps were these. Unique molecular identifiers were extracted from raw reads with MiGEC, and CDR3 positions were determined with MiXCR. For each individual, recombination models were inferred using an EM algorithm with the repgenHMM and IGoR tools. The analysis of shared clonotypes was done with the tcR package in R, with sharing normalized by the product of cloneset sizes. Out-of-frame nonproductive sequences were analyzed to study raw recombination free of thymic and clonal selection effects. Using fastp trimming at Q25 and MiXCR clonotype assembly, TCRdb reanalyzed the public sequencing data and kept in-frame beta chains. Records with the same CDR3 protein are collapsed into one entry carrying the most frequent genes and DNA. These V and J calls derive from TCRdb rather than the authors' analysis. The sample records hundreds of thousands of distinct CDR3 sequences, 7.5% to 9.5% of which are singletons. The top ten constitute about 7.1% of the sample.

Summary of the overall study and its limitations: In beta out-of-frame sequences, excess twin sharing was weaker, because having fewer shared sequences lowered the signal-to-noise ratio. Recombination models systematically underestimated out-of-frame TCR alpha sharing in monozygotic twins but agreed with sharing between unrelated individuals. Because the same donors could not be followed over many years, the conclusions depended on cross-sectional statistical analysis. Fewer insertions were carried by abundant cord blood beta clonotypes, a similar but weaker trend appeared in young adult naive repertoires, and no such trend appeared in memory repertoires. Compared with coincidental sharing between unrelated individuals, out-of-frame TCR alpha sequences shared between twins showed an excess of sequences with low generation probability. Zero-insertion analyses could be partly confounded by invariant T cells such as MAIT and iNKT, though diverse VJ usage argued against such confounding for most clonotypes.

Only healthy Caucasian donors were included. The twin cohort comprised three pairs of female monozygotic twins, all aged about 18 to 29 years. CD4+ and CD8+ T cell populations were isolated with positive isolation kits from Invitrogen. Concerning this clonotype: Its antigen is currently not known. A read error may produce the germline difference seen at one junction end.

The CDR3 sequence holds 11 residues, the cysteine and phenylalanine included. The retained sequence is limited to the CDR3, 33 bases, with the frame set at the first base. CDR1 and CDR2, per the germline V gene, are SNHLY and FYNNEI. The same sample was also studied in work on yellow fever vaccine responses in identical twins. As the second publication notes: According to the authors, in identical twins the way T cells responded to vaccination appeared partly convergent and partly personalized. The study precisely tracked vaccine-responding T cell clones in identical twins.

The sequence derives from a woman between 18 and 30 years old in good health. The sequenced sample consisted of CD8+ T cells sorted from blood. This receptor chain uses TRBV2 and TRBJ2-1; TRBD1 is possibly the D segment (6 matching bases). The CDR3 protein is CASSGDRPKGF. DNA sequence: TGTGCCAGCAGTGGAGACAGGCCCAAGGGCTTC. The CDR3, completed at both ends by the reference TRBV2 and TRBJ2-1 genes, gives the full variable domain EPEVTQTPSHQVTQMGQEVILRCVPISNHLYFYWYRQILGQKVEFLVSFYNNEISEKSEIFDDQFSVERPDGSNFTLKIRSTKLEDSAMYFCASSGDRPKGFGPGTRLTVL.